This entry lists 31 T cell receptor beta chains sequenced from one sample in a study of T cell responses to AZD1222 COVID-19 vaccine. The repertoire was sequenced with immunoSEQ multiplex PCR; TCRdb's copy has only in-frame clones and lacks some. The table shows under 150,000 clones, with 70% to 90% occurring only once. Sample: peripheral blood, taken on day 0 of MenACWY control vaccination. These TCRs come from an adult in good health.

This CDR3 is CASSQSGLPPGDTQYF. The CDR3 DNA follows: TGCGCCAGCAGCCAGAGCGGCCTCCCTCCAGGGGATACGCAGTATTTT. V usage is TRBV4-3 and J usage is TRBJ2-3, with D tentatively TRBD1 or TRBD2 (5 bases each). The germline CDR1 and CDR2 sequences are LGHNA and YSLEER. CDR3 size: 16 residues. The V end was cut by 3 bases, the J end by 6 bases, with 19 bases between.

V gene TRBV5-1 combines with J gene TRBJ1-1; no clear D gene. The CDR3 sequence is 15 residues long. Trimming removed 1 base at V and 5 bases at J, with 15 bases between. The germline V gene encodes CDR1 SGHRS and CDR2 YFSETQ. The CDR3 protein is CASSLPGGRGTEAFF. The CDR3 nucleotides read TGCGCCAGCAGCTTGCCCGGTGGGAGAGGGACTGAAGCTTTCTTT.

The J gene is TRBJ2-5, the V gene TRBV9; D ambiguous. This CDR3 has 14 amino acids. Germline V lookup: CDR1 SGDLS, CDR2 YYNGEE. Trimming pared 0 bases from V and 1 base from J, leaving 7 bases between. In DNA form, the CDR3 reads TGTGCCAGCAGCGTAGAGGCAGCCCAAGAGACCCAGTACTTC. Residues: CASSVEAAQETQYF.

The chain has TRBV7-2 and TRBJ1-6, with D possibly TRBD1 on 5 matching bases. The germline V and J ends were trimmed by 4 bases and 12 bases, with 16 bases remaining between them. Germline CDR1 is SGHTA and CDR2 is FQGNSA. The CDR3 has 14 residues. CDR3 sequence reads: CASSSVIGGEPLHF. CDR3 in DNA: TGTGCCAGCAGCTCAGTGATCGGGGGAGAACCCCTCCACTTT.

This sequence joins TRBV18 and TRBJ1-2, with TRBD1 identical over 7 bases. Germline CDR1 is KGHSH and CDR2 is LQKENI. The V segment lost 1 base and the J segment 4 bases; nucleotides outside the gene matches: 3. The CDR3 extends over 14 amino acids. This CDR3 reads CASSPRQGSYGYTF. The CDR3 DNA reads as TGTGCCAGCTCACCACGACAGGGAAGCTATGGCTACACCTTC.

The J gene is TRBJ1-3, the V gene TRBV4-1; no reliable D call. The CDR3 is made up of 14 amino acids. Germline V gives CDR1 MGHRA, CDR2 YSYEKL. Trimming took off 1 base at V and 3 bases at J, with 7 bases between the two ends. In nucleotides, the CDR3 is TGCGCCAGCAGCCAAGGGGGTTTTGGAAACACCATATATTTT. It translates to CASSQGGFGNTIYF.

This rearrangement joins TRBV6-5 to TRBJ1-1; no clear D gene. Germline assignment: CDR1 MNHEY and CDR2 SVGAGI. V gave up 3 bases and J gave up 0 bases, with 14 bases separating them. The length of the CDR3 is 16 residues. CDR3 protein: CASSYEQTWMNTEAFF. The CDR3 DNA reads TGTGCCAGCAGTTATGAACAGACCTGGATGAACACTGAAGCTTTCTTT.

The gene calls are TRBV20-1 and TRBJ2-1, with 8 bases lining up with TRBD1. CDR3 length equals 10 residues. Germline assignment: CDR1 DFQATT and CDR2 SNEGSKA (reference sequence). The CDR3: CSGQGGEQFF. The CDR3 nucleotides are TGCAGCGGACAGGGAGGTGAGCAGTTCTTC.

The chain is built from TRBV28 and TRBJ1-6, with D hard to call. CDR1 and CDR2 (germline): MDHEN, SYDVKM. CDR3 length: 18 amino acids. Trimming removed 2 bases from V and 0 bases from J, with 14 bases in between. The CDR3 loop is CASSLIVNLRSYNSPLHF. In DNA form, the CDR3 reads TGTGCCAGCAGTTTAATTGTTAACCTCCGCTCCTATAATTCACCCCTCCACTTT.

The chain carries TRBV5-1 and TRBJ2-3; 13 bases map to TRBD2. Trimming cost V 3 bases and J 4 bases; bases outside gene matches: 2. This CDR3 spans 15 amino acids. Germline V gene data show CDR1 as SGHRS and CDR2 as YFSETQ. The CDR3 nucleotides are TGCGCCAGCAGCTCCGGACTAGCGGGAGCAGATACGCAGTATTTT. As protein: CASSSGLAGADTQYF.

The chain is built from TRBV2 and TRBJ2-7, with 7 bases that match TRBD1. CDR3 length: 13 amino acids. Losses at the gene ends were 6 bases for V and 3 bases for J; bases not matched to a gene: 5. Germline-derived CDR1 and CDR2 are SNHLY and FYNNEI. In nucleotides, the CDR3 is TGTGCCAGCAGGGGGACAGCGAACTACGAGCAGTACTTC. Its protein product is CASRGTANYEQYF.

The rearrangement links TRBV10-2 to TRBJ2-3; D unresolved. Looked up from germline, CDR1 is WSHSY and CDR2 is SAAADI. With 2 bases removed from V and 0 bases from J, the gap between germline ends came to 15 bases. The length of the CDR3 is 17 residues. CDR3 in amino acids: CASSEAVGGFSTDTQYF. The CDR3 DNA is TGCGCCAGCAGTGAGGCGGTGGGCGGTTTTAGCACAGATACGCAGTATTTT.

This chain uses TRBV18 with TRBJ2-3; a weak D match, TRBD2 (6 bases). V was clipped by 3 bases and J by 0 bases, with 13 bases between them. This CDR3 is built from 16 residues. From germline, CDR1 is KGHSH and CDR2 LQKENI. CDR3 in DNA: TGTGCCAGCTCACCTGGGACTGAAGCTAGCACAGATACGCAGTATTTT. It codes for CASSPGTEASTDTQYF.

This clone was seen a few times. V usage is TRBV7-2 and J usage is TRBJ1-6, with D unclear. Germline V gene lookup returns CDR1 SGHTA and CDR2 FQGNSA. V was pared by 2 bases and J by 7 bases, with 12 bases between. The CDR3 spans 15 residues. In nucleotides, the CDR3 is TGTGCCAGCAGCTTAAGCTGGGGTTTAAATTCACCCCTCCACTTT. Protein sequence: CASSLSWGLNSPLHF.

The J gene is TRBJ2-2, the V gene TRBV4-1; 9 bases are a match to TRBD1. The J segment lost 7 bases and the V segment lost 4 bases, leaving 25 bases of the junction unmatched. CDR1 MGHRA and CDR2 YSYEKL come from the germline V gene. The CDR3 has 21 residues. The CDR3 DNA reads as TGCGCCAGCAGCCCAACGGACCCGGGACAGGGACGAAGGGGGCGCATCGGGGAGCTGTTTTTT. This gives the protein CASSPTDPGQGRRGRIGELFF.

The gene calls are TRBV7-2 and TRBJ1-5; D perhaps matches TRBD1 (5 bases). The CDR3 spans 16 residues. The ends were cut back, 5 bases at V and 2 bases at J, with 16 bases in the middle. The germline V gene has CDR1 SGHTA and CDR2 FQGNSA. The CDR3 bases are TGTGCCAGCAGCCCCCAGGGAGCCGCCGGCAATCAGCCCCAGCATTTT. This translates into CASSPQGAAGNQPQHF.

This clone was recorded only once. The rearrangement links TRBV7-2 to TRBJ2-3; 8 bases are shared with TRBD1. The CDR3 is 15 amino acids. Unmatched junction bases numbered 5, after V lost 4 bases and J lost 2 bases. The germline CDR1 and CDR2 sequences are SGHTA and FQGNSA. CDR3 residues: CASSYRTGITDTQYF. CDR3 DNA sequence: TGTGCCAGCAGCTATCGGACAGGGATCACAGATACGCAGTATTTT.

The J gene is TRBJ2-1, the V gene TRBV7-2, with D perhaps TRBD1 (6 bases). This CDR3 comprises 17 residues. CDR1 is SGHTA, CDR2 FQGNSA, per germline. V lost 5 bases to trimming and J lost 0 bases, with 17 bases between them. The CDR3, as DNA: TGTGCCAGCAGCACCCCCCCACAGGGTCTCTCCTACAATGAGCAGTTCTTC. This encodes CASSTPPQGLSYNEQFF.

The J gene is TRBJ1-2, the V gene TRBV19; 8 positions agree with TRBD1. This CDR3 has 13 residues. The V gene end was trimmed by 6 bases and the J gene end by 8 bases; junction bases not matched to a gene: 8. Germline CDR1 LNHDA, CDR2 SQIVND (reference sequence). The CDR3 reads CASRATGGSGYTF. As DNA, the CDR3 is TGTGCCAGTAGGGCTACAGGGGGGAGCGGCTACACCTTC.

The chain carries TRBV7-3 and TRBJ2-3, with 7 bases identical to TRBD1. The junction had 10 bases not matched to a gene; V was cut back by 5 bases and J by 2 bases. Germline V lookup: CDR1 SGHTA, CDR2 FQGTGA. The CDR3 extends over 16 amino acids. The CDR3 loop reads CASSLRRTGDTDTQYF. The DNA of the CDR3 is TGTGCCAGCAGCCTCCGGAGGACAGGAGACACAGATACGCAGTATTTT.

The rearrangement links TRBV29-1 to TRBJ2-2, with 9 bases aligning to TRBD1. V trimming: 3 bases; J trimming: 1 base; junction bases outside the gene matches: 3. Per the germline V gene, CDR1 is SQVTM and CDR2 is ANQGSEA. CDR3 size: 15 residues. CDR3 nucleotide sequence: TGCAGCGTTGAGGACAGGGGTTTGAACACCGGGGAGCTGTTTTTT. Residues: CSVEDRGLNTGELFF.

This sequence joins TRBV4-2 and TRBJ1-6; D call uncertain. The germline CDR1 and CDR2 sequences are LGHNA and YNFKEQ. Trimming took 0 bases from V and 0 from J, leaving 12 bases between them. The CDR3 sequence is 18 residues long. The CDR3 DNA sequence: TGTGCCAGCAGCCAAGATATCGGAGGGAGCTCCTATAATTCACCCCTCCACTTT. Translation: CASSQDIGGSSYNSPLHF.

This chain uses TRBV6-5 with TRBJ1-3, with no clear D. CDR1 MNHEY and CDR2 SVGAGI come from the germline V gene. The CDR3 loop spans 14 amino acids. V was shortened by 6 bases and J by 1 base, with 10 bases between the two germline ends. The CDR3 coding sequence is TGTGCCAGCAGAAACTGGCGTTCTGGAAACACCATATATTTT. Translating gives CASRNWRSGNTIYF.

This chain links TRBV10-2 with TRBJ1-5; possibly TRBD1 for D (5 bases). The CDR3 runs to 15 residues. Germline loops: CDR1 WSHSY, CDR2 SAAADI. V was pared by 4 bases and J by 1 base, with 11 bases between. In DNA, the CDR3 is TGCGCCAGCAGTGTTGGGGGTAGGAGCAATCAGCCCCAGCATTTT. Protein sequence: CASSVGGRSNQPQHF.

The V gene is TRBV5-8, the J gene TRBJ2-7; D possibly corresponds to TRBD2 (6 bases). The CDR3 extends over 17 amino acids. V lost 5 bases to trimming and J lost 2 bases, with 23 bases between them. The germline V gene encodes CDR1 SGHTS and CDR2 YDEGEE. CDR3 sequence reads: CASRPGHGGLAPYEQYF. The DNA of the CDR3 is TGTGCCAGCAGACCAGGGCATGGGGGGTTAGCTCCCTACGAGCAGTACTTC.

The rearrangement links TRBV27 to TRBJ2-7, with 14 bases fitting TRBD2. CDR1 MNHEY and CDR2 SMNVEV come from the germline V gene (reference sequence). The CDR3 runs 16 residues. The V segment lost 6 bases and the J segment 2 bases; nucleotides outside the gene matches: 6. The CDR3 bases are TGTGCCAGCAGCGGACTAGCGGGGGGTCTCACCTACGAGCAGTACTTC. Translated, it gives CASSGLAGGLTYEQYF.

The chain is built from TRBV25-1 and TRBJ1-2, with a tentative D call TRBD1 (5 bases). The CDR3 has 13 residues. The V end lost 4 bases, the J end lost 8 bases, and 14 bases lay between the germline ends. Germline V gene sequence: CDR1 MGHDK, CDR2 SYGVNS. The CDR3 spells CASSAGWGGGYTF. DNA for the CDR3: TGTGCCAGCAGTGCAGGGTGGGGAGGAGGCTACACCTTC.

J is TRBJ2-5 and V is TRBV7-2; no reliable D call. There are 14 residues in the CDR3. Germline V gene lookup returns CDR1 SGHTA and CDR2 FQGNSA. Deletions cut 1 base from V and 1 base from J, with 7 bases between. CDR3 in DNA: TGTGCCAGCAGCTTAGGGCAGGTCCAAGAGACCCAGTACTTC. Translating gives CASSLGQVQETQYF.

CDR3 nucleotides: TGTGCCAGCAGCCCAACAGGGACCGACGAGCAGTACTTC. Its protein is CASSPTGTDEQYF. V and J are TRBV11-3 and TRBJ2-7; D possibly corresponds to TRBD1 (6 bases). This CDR3 has 13 residues. V gave up 5 bases and J gave up 5 bases, with 13 bases separating them. Germline V gives CDR1 SGHNT, CDR2 YENEEA.

The rearrangement uses TRBV9 and TRBJ2-7; 9 bases are shared with TRBD2. Germline loops: CDR1 SGDLS, CDR2 YYNGEE. The V and J ends lost 0 bases and 5 bases, in that order; junction bases with no gene match: 6. The CDR3 has 15 residues. Written as DNA, the CDR3 is TGTGCCAGCAGCGTAGATCGCGGGGGGGCCCACGAGCAGTACTTC. The encoded protein is CASSVDRGGAHEQYF.

The chain recombines TRBV4-3 with TRBJ1-2; 7 bases align to TRBD1. Germline CDR1 reads LGHNA; CDR2 reads YSLEER. The CDR3 loop spans 13 amino acids. V shed 4 bases and J 5 bases; nucleotides not matched to a gene: 4. The CDR3 sequence: CASSRRQGYGYTF. The CDR3, as DNA: TGCGCCAGCAGCCGTCGACAGGGTTATGGCTACACCTTC.